The rows below give T cell receptor beta chains drawn from one sample of a study of tumor-infiltrating lymphocytes in localized non-small cell lung cancer. Only in-frame clones appear in the TCRdb table, and some are missing; sequencing was by immunoSEQ multiplex PCR. The sample has about 4,000 clones; more than 50% are singletons. Sequenced input: uninvolved lung tissue not adjacent to the tumor. The receptors were gathered from a human donor with non-small cell lung cancer. Each CDR3 is given with its conserved first and last residue. A D gene is named only where the DNA matches it firmly. Rows may omit the clone size; those that give it use once, few, many or a size class.

J gene | clone size | D gene | V gene | CDR3 DNA | CDR3 protein
TRBJ2-1 | . | . | TRBV4-1 | TGCGCCAGCAGCCAAGTAAATGAGCAGTTCTTC | CASSQVNEQFF
TRBJ2-1 | . | TRBD1 | TRBV19 | TGTGCCAGTAGTATGGACAGGGCACCGGGAAATGAGCAGTTCTTC | CASSMDRAPGNEQFF
TRBJ1-3 | . | . | TRBV25-1 | TGTGCCAGCAGTGAACCGGGCGGAAACACCATATATTTT | CASSEPGGNTIYF
TRBJ2-2 | . | TRBD1 | TRBV5-1 | TGCGCCAGCAGCACGGGACAGAGGAACACCGGGGAGCTGTTTTTT | CASSTGQRNTGELFF
TRBJ2-5 | . | TRBD2 | TRBV5-4 | TGTGCCAGCAGCAACCGAGCGGGAGCGGGGCCCCAAGAGACCCAGTACTTC | CASSNRAGAGPQETQYF
TRBJ1-2 | . | . | TRBV7-2 | TGTGCCAGCAGCTTCTCAGGGCGGGGCTACACCTTC | CASSFSGRGYTF
TRBJ1-1 | few | . | TRBV29-1 | TGCAGCGTTGAAGGTTCGGCTAGGAACGCTGAAGCTTTCTTT | CSVEGSARNAEAFF
TRBJ2-7 | . | . | TRBV11-2 | TGTGCCAGCAGCTTAGGATGGGGAGACGAGCAGTACTTC | CASSLGWGDEQYF
TRBJ1-2 | . | . | TRBV7-3 | TGTGCCAGCAGCTTTCCCTCAGGGATTGGCTACACCTTC | CASSFPSGIGYTF
TRBJ1-2 | once | TRBD1 | TRBV6-5 | TGTGCCAGCAGTCAGGGGACAGGCCAAGACTTC | CASSQGTGQDF
TRBJ1-3 | medium-sized | . | TRBV7-2 | TGTGCCAGCACCGGGAGGGGGTCTGGAAACACCATATATTTT | CASTGRGSGNTIYF
TRBJ2-3 | once | TRBD1 | TRBV7-9 | TGTGCCAGCAGTCCCGGGACAGGGGCAACAGATACGCAGTATTTT | CASSPGTGATDTQYF
TRBJ1-5 | . | . | TRBV2 | TGTGCCAGCAGTGAAGCTCCTCGGGGTTATGGCGATCAGCCCCAGCATTTT | CASSEAPRGYGDQPQHF
TRBJ1-1 | few | TRBD1 | TRBV20-1 | TGCGGGGACAGACCGAACACTGAAGCTTTCTTT | CGDRPNTEAFF
TRBJ2-2 | . | . | TRBV6-4 | TGTGCCAGCAGGGCGAACACCGGGGAGCTGTTTTTT | CASRANTGELFF
TRBJ2-7 | . | TRBD1 | TRBV5-1 | TGCGCCAGCAGCGGCGGACAGGGGGCAACCTACGAGCAGTACTTC | CASSGGQGATYEQYF
TRBJ1-3 | . | . | TRBV7-2 | TGTGCCAGCAGCTTTGGCTCTGGAAACACCATATATTTT | CASSFGSGNTIYF
TRBJ2-2 | . | TRBD1 | TRBV5-1 | TGCGCCAGCAGCTCGGGACAGAGGAACACCGGGGAGCTGTTTTTT | CASSSGQRNTGELFF
TRBJ2-3 | . | TRBD1 | TRBV6-1 | TGTGCCAGCAGAGACTTGGACAGGGGCGCAGATACGCAGTATTTT | CASRDLDRGADTQYF
TRBJ2-7 | . | TRBD1 | TRBV7-2 | TGTGCCAGCAGCCCATTCAGGGGGTCGGTCTACGAGCAGTACTTC | CASSPFRGSVYEQYF
TRBJ2-2 | few | . | TRBV9 | TGTGCCAGCAGCTCCTCCAGGGGAGAAGCGAACACCGGGGAGCTGTTTTTT | CASSSSRGEANTGELFF
TRBJ1-1 | few | . | TRBV5-4 | TGTGCCAGCAGAATTGGGGGGCGCCGGGTCACTGAAGCTTTCTTT | CASRIGGRRVTEAFF
TRBJ2-5 | few | TRBD1 | TRBV5-1 | TGCGCCAGCAGCTTTGGAGTACAGGGACAGGGGCAAGAGACCCAGTACTTC | CASSFGVQGQGQETQYF
TRBJ2-7 | . | TRBD2 | TRBV7-2 | TGTGCCAGCAGTCAGAGCGGGGGGGGATCCTACGAGCAGTACTTC | CASSQSGGGSYEQYF
TRBJ2-2 | . | . | TRBV2 | TGTGCCAGCAGTGAAGAGGACAGTTTATCTCCCGGGGAGCTGTTTTTT | CASSEEDSLSPGELFF
TRBJ1-1 | few | . | TRBV4-3 | TGCGCCAGCAGCCAAGATAGGGCTATGAACACTGAAGCTTTCTTT | CASSQDRAMNTEAFF
TRBJ2-7 | . | TRBD2 | TRBV28 | TGTGCCAGCAAAGGGAGACTGGGGGGGTCATACGAGCAGTACTTC | CASKGRLGGSYEQYF
TRBJ2-1 | . | TRBD1 | TRBV7-3 | TGTGCCAGCAGCCTAAGGGGGACAGGAGCCTACAATGAGCAGTTCTTC | CASSLRGTGAYNEQFF
TRBJ1-2 | medium-sized | TRBD1 | TRBV9 | TGTGCCAGCAGCCTTACAGGGGGCCTTGGCTACACCTTC | CASSLTGGLGYTF
TRBJ2-7 | . | . | TRBV5-6 | TGTGCCAGCAGCCGGGTAATGGGGACGGATGAGCAGTACTTC | CASSRVMGTDEQYF
TRBJ2-4 | . | TRBD2 | TRBV19 | TGTGCCAGTAGTATTGGAGGCATACTAGCGGGGGCGCCCAAAAACATTCAGTACTTC | CASSIGGILAGAPKNIQYF
TRBJ2-5 | . | TRBD2 | TRBV7-2 | TGTGCCAGCAGCTTAGGTCCTAGCGGGGGATCGTACCAAGAGACCCAGTACTTC | CASSLGPSGGSYQETQYF
TRBJ1-1 | . | TRBD1 | TRBV9 | TGTGCCAGCAGCGCCTACAGGGGCGGCACTGAAGCTTTCTTT | CASSAYRGGTEAFF
TRBJ2-1 | . | . | TRBV5-1 | TGCGCCAGCAGCTGGGGTAGAGGTGATGAGCAGTTCTTC | CASSWGRGDEQFF
TRBJ2-2 | . | . | TRBV6-6 | TGTGCCAGCAGCGCTGGACAGTTTTTTACCACCGGGGAGCTGTTTTTT | CASSAGQFFTTGELFF
TRBJ1-5 | . | . | TRBV5-8 | TGTGCCAGCACCAAGGGTGGACACGACAATCAGCCCCAGCATTTT | CASTKGGHDNQPQHF
TRBJ2-7 | few | . | TRBV28 | TGTGCCAGCAGTCCAGGACTGTACGAGCAGTACTTC | CASSPGLYEQYF
TRBJ1-1 | . | TRBD1 | TRBV6-4 | TGTGCCAGCACTGGGACAGTAGGGAACACTGAAGCTTTCTTT | CASTGTVGNTEAFF
TRBJ1-1 | few | . | TRBV7-2 | TGTGCCAGCAACCAAGGACAACCTGAAGCTTTCTTT | CASNQGQPEAFF
TRBJ1-2 | few | . | TRBV28 | TGTGCCAGCAGTCACCGGTCTGGAGGGGGAGGAGGCTACACCTTC | CASSHRSGGGGGYTF
TRBJ1-5 | medium-sized | TRBD1 | TRBV19 | TGTGCCAGTAGTACGCAACAGGGGGCCCAGGAGCCCCAGCATTTT | CASSTQQGAQEPQHF
TRBJ2-2 | once | . | TRBV9 | TGTGCCAGCAGCGTAGCTAATACCCCGGTCACCGGGGAGCTGTTTTTT | CASSVANTPVTGELFF
TRBJ1-2 | once | . | TRBV4-3 | TGCGCCAGCAGCCAAGTTCGCGAGGACTACGGCTACACCTTC | CASSQVREDYGYTF
TRBJ2-1 | . | . | TRBV25-1 | TGTGCCAGCAGTAACGACGGGAGCTCCTACAATGAGCAGTTCTTC | CASSNDGSSYNEQFF
TRBJ2-2 | few | . | TRBV6-6 | TGTGCCAGCTCAGCACGGAACACCGGGGAGCTGTTTTTT | CASSARNTGELFF
TRBJ2-3 | . | TRBD2 | TRBV7-2 | TGTGCCAGCAGACGCGGGGGGGCGGTAGATACGCAGTATTTT | CASRRGGAVDTQYF
TRBJ1-1 | . | TRBD1 | TRBV18 | TGTGCCAGCTCCCCCCAGGGGGCGAGGACTGAAGCTTTCTTT | CASSPQGARTEAFF
TRBJ2-1 | . | TRBD1 | TRBV10-2 | TGCGCCAGCAGGGGACAGGGAGGCGATGAGCAGTTCTTC | CASRGQGGDEQFF
TRBJ1-1 | . | . | TRBV19 | TGTGCCAGTAGTATCCGAAGAACGGACACTGAAGCTTTCTTT | CASSIRRTDTEAFF
TRBJ1-2 | large | . | TRBV9 | TGTGCCAGCGGGGGCACCCTCTATGGCTACACCTTC | CASGGTLYGYTF
TRBJ2-5 | few | TRBD1 | TRBV4-1 | TGCGCCAGCAGCCTTCTCCCGGGACAGGGGGCCCGAGAGACCCAGTACTTC | CASSLLPGQGARETQYF
TRBJ2-7 | . | . | TRBV9 | TGTGCCAGCAGCGTAGGGGCCGAGGGAGGCAACGTCGGCTACGAGCAGTACTTC | CASSVGAEGGNVGYEQYF
TRBJ2-7 | . | . | TRBV14 | TGTGCCAGCAGTCGGGGACCCCCGGTGGAGGAGCAGTACTTC | CASSRGPPVEEQYF
TRBJ1-2 | . | . | TRBV6-5 | TGTGCCAGCAGTTATGGACAGACCTATTCCGGCTACACCTTC | CASSYGQTYSGYTF
TRBJ2-7 | large | . | TRBV5-4 | TGTGCCAGCAGCGCCTATGGGGAGCAGTACTTC | CASSAYGEQYF
TRBJ2-3 | . | . | TRBV2 | TGTGCCAGCAGAAAAGGGACGGTGGGCACCCCGCAGTATTTT | CASRKGTVGTPQYF
TRBJ2-7 | . | . | TRBV28 | TGTGCCACAATAAGTAGCTCCTACGAGCAGTACTTC | CATISSSYEQYF
TRBJ2-1 | few | TRBD1 | TRBV9 | TGTGCCAGCAGCCTTTTAGGACAGGGGGCTTACAATGAGCAGTTCTTC | CASSLLGQGAYNEQFF
TRBJ2-2 | . | . | TRBV7-2 | TGTGCCAGCACCATCCGGGCCCCAAACACCGGGGAGCTGTTTTTT | CASTIRAPNTGELFF